A selection of T cell receptor beta chains follows, all from one sample in a study of OX40 agonist ivuxolimab in advanced cancers. Produced via immunoSEQ multiplex PCR; TCRdb's table is partial and in-frame only. The table includes 90,000 to 100,000 clones, roughly 90% detected once. The source material was CD4+ or CD8+ T cells sorted from blood, sampled in a trial of the OX40 agonist ivuxolimab. All receptors derive from an adult with an advanced solid tumor such as melanoma, head and neck, liver or kidney cancer. CDR3s include the opening cysteine and the closing phenylalanine or tryptophan. The D gene is left open where the match is weak. Clone size, where shown, is once, few, many, or a class for clones that have expanded.

d_gene: NA; abundance: once; j_gene: TRBJ2-2; v_gene: TRBV7-9; CDR3nt: TGTGCCGCCGGCGGGAAGAACACCGGGGAGCTGTTTTTT; CDR3aa: CAAGGKNTGELFF
d_gene: NA; abundance: NA; j_gene: TRBJ2-3; v_gene: TRBV6-5; CDR3nt: TGTGCCAGCAGTTACTCAGGGGGTCTTAAGGCAGATACGCAGTATTTT; CDR3aa: CASSYSGGLKADTQYF
d_gene: NA; abundance: NA; j_gene: TRBJ2-1; v_gene: TRBV18; CDR3nt: TGTGCCAGCTCACCACAGGATGAGCAGTTCTTC; CDR3aa: CASSPQDEQFF
d_gene: NA; abundance: NA; j_gene: TRBJ2-1; v_gene: TRBV19; CDR3nt: TGTGCCAGTAGTCACCGCGGGGATAGCGTCTACTCCTACAATGAGCAGTTCTTC; CDR3aa: CASSHRGDSVYSYNEQFF
d_gene: NA; abundance: NA; j_gene: TRBJ2-7; v_gene: TRBV28; CDR3nt: TGTGCCAGCAGTTTCCTGGCAGGCTCCTACGAGCAGTACTTC; CDR3aa: CASSFLAGSYEQYF
d_gene: NA; abundance: NA; j_gene: TRBJ1-2; v_gene: TRBV28; CDR3nt: TGTGCCAGCAGTTCCCCGCCGACAGGCTATTTCTATGGCTACACCTTC; CDR3aa: CASSSPPTGYFYGYTF
d_gene: NA; abundance: NA; j_gene: TRBJ2-7; v_gene: TRBV6-1; CDR3nt: TGTGCCAGCAGTGCCCTAGCTTGGGGTAGCCTGGGATTTTACGAGCAGTACTTC; CDR3aa: CASSALAWGSLGFYEQYF
d_gene: NA; abundance: NA; j_gene: TRBJ1-2; v_gene: TRBV10-3; CDR3nt: TGTGCCATCAGCCAGGTATCTTATGGCTACACCTTC; CDR3aa: CAISQVSYGYTF
d_gene: NA; abundance: few; j_gene: TRBJ2-7; v_gene: TRBV6-5; CDR3nt: TGTGCCAGGTCAACACAGTGGATGAGTGAGCAGTACTTC; CDR3aa: CARSTQWMSEQYF
d_gene: NA; abundance: NA; j_gene: TRBJ1-3; v_gene: TRBV6-5; CDR3nt: TGTGCCAGCGCGGGAGGGTACAGCTCTGGAAACACCATATATTTT; CDR3aa: CASAGGYSSGNTIYF
d_gene: TRBD1; abundance: NA; j_gene: TRBJ2-5; v_gene: TRBV6-5; CDR3nt: TGTGCCAGCAGTGATACAGGGGGCGCGGAGACCCAGTACTTC; CDR3aa: CASSDTGGAETQYF
d_gene: NA; abundance: NA; j_gene: TRBJ2-1; v_gene: TRBV27; CDR3nt: TGTGCCAGCAGTCTAGTCCTCGGGTATGAGCAGTTCTTC; CDR3aa: CASSLVLGYEQFF
d_gene: NA; abundance: NA; j_gene: TRBJ1-5; v_gene: TRBV7-2; CDR3nt: TGTGCCAGCAGCTTAGGCCAGGGGAAGCTGAAGCCCCAGCATTTT; CDR3aa: CASSLGQGKLKPQHF
d_gene: NA; abundance: NA; j_gene: TRBJ2-1; v_gene: TRBV5-4; CDR3nt: TGTGCCAGCAGCTTTAGGGAGGCGGGGAATGAGCAGTTCTTC; CDR3aa: CASSFREAGNEQFF
d_gene: NA; abundance: NA; j_gene: TRBJ1-1; v_gene: TRBV5-5; CDR3nt: TGTGCCAGCAGCTTGGGGTGGGCATTGAACACTGAAGCTTTCTTT; CDR3aa: CASSLGWALNTEAFF
d_gene: TRBD1; abundance: NA; j_gene: TRBJ1-5; v_gene: TRBV5-1; CDR3nt: TGCGCCAGCAGCCCCGACAGGGGACTAAATCAGCCCCAGCATTTT; CDR3aa: CASSPDRGLNQPQHF
d_gene: NA; abundance: NA; j_gene: TRBJ1-2; v_gene: TRBV6-6; CDR3nt: TGTGCCAGCAGTGTCGACCTAAATGGCTACACCTTC; CDR3aa: CASSVDLNGYTF
d_gene: NA; abundance: NA; j_gene: TRBJ2-7; v_gene: TRBV28; CDR3nt: TGTGCCAGCAGTTTATCAACTGGGGGTTCCTACGAGCAGTACTTC; CDR3aa: CASSLSTGGSYEQYF
d_gene: NA; abundance: NA; j_gene: TRBJ1-1; v_gene: TRBV18; CDR3nt: TGTGCCAGCTCACCACCGGGGGCCACGGGAATCGCTGAAGCTTTCTTT; CDR3aa: CASSPPGATGIAEAFF
d_gene: TRBD2; abundance: NA; j_gene: TRBJ2-3; v_gene: TRBV11-2; CDR3nt: TGTGCCAGCAGCTTTCTAGCGGGAGGTTCCACAGATACGCAGTATTTT; CDR3aa: CASSFLAGGSTDTQYF
d_gene: NA; abundance: NA; j_gene: TRBJ1-2; v_gene: TRBV5-8; CDR3nt: TGTGCCAGCAGTCCAGGACAGAACTATGGCTACACCTTC; CDR3aa: CASSPGQNYGYTF
d_gene: NA; abundance: NA; j_gene: TRBJ2-1; v_gene: TRBV9; CDR3nt: TGTGCCAGCAGCGTACGGGAGCGAGGGGATTCCTACAATGAGCAGTTCTTC; CDR3aa: CASSVRERGDSYNEQFF
d_gene: NA; abundance: NA; j_gene: TRBJ1-3; v_gene: TRBV4-1; CDR3nt: TGCGCCAGCAGCCAAGCCGACAGTCGATTAGATTTT; CDR3aa: CASSQADSRLDF
d_gene: TRBD1; abundance: NA; j_gene: TRBJ2-7; v_gene: TRBV7-2; CDR3nt: TGTGCCAGCAGCAGCTCGGGACAGGGGGTAGGCGAGCAGTACTTC; CDR3aa: CASSSSGQGVGEQYF
d_gene: TRBD1; abundance: NA; j_gene: TRBJ2-7; v_gene: TRBV5-1; CDR3nt: TGCGCCAGCAGCCAAGGGACAGGGGACTACGAGCAGTACTTC; CDR3aa: CASSQGTGDYEQYF
d_gene: TRBD1; abundance: once; j_gene: TRBJ2-3; v_gene: TRBV29-1; CDR3nt: TGCAGCGTTGAAGGGGACGGGACAGGTACGCAGTATTTT; CDR3aa: CSVEGDGTGTQYF
d_gene: TRBD1; abundance: NA; j_gene: TRBJ1-1; v_gene: TRBV15; CDR3nt: TGTGCCACCAGCAGAGAGACAGGGATGAACACTGAAGCTTTCTTT; CDR3aa: CATSRETGMNTEAFF
d_gene: NA; abundance: NA; j_gene: TRBJ1-6; v_gene: TRBV30; CDR3nt: TGTGCCTGGGGGATTGGGACGGGTAATTCACCCCTCCACTTT; CDR3aa: CAWGIGTGNSPLHF
d_gene: TRBD2; abundance: NA; j_gene: TRBJ2-4; v_gene: TRBV28; CDR3nt: TGTGCCAGCAGCGATAGCGGGAGCGAAGCCAAAAACATTCAGTACTTC; CDR3aa: CASSDSGSEAKNIQYF
d_gene: NA; abundance: NA; j_gene: TRBJ2-7; v_gene: TRBV14; CDR3nt: TGTGCCAGCAGTAGAAGTAAACTCTCCTACGAGCAGTACTTC; CDR3aa: CASSRSKLSYEQYF
d_gene: NA; abundance: NA; j_gene: TRBJ2-7; v_gene: TRBV18; CDR3nt: TGTGCCAGCTCACCACCAGTCACCTACGAGCAGTACTTC; CDR3aa: CASSPPVTYEQYF
d_gene: NA; abundance: NA; j_gene: TRBJ1-3; v_gene: TRBV28; CDR3nt: TGTGCCAGCAGTTTATATTTTGGTTCGAACACCATATATTTT; CDR3aa: CASSLYFGSNTIYF
d_gene: NA; abundance: NA; j_gene: TRBJ2-1; v_gene: TRBV11-2; CDR3nt: TGTGCCAGCAGCTTTGTCAGGGACTGGTTCTTC; CDR3aa: CASSFVRDWFF
d_gene: TRBD2; abundance: NA; j_gene: TRBJ2-1; v_gene: TRBV30; CDR3nt: TGTGCCTGGAGTGTACGCAGGCAGGCTGTCGGGGGGTCCTACAATGAGCAGTTCTTC; CDR3aa: CAWSVRRQAVGGSYNEQFF
d_gene: NA; abundance: NA; j_gene: TRBJ2-7; v_gene: TRBV28; CDR3nt: TGTGCCAGCAGTTTAGAGGCAGGGTCCTACGAGCAGTACTTC; CDR3aa: CASSLEAGSYEQYF
d_gene: TRBD2; abundance: NA; j_gene: TRBJ2-1; v_gene: TRBV4-2; CDR3nt: TGTGCCAGCAGCCAAGAAGAACTAGCGGGAGTAGGCTCCTACAATGAGCAGTTCTTC; CDR3aa: CASSQEELAGVGSYNEQFF
d_gene: TRBD1; abundance: NA; j_gene: TRBJ1-4; v_gene: TRBV9; CDR3nt: TGTGCCAGCAGCGCACAGGGGGCTGGTGAAAAACTGTTTTTT; CDR3aa: CASSAQGAGEKLFF
d_gene: NA; abundance: NA; j_gene: TRBJ2-5; v_gene: TRBV7-2; CDR3nt: TGTGCCAGCAGCTTAATGGAGTTCCAAGAGACCCAGTACTTC; CDR3aa: CASSLMEFQETQYF
d_gene: NA; abundance: NA; j_gene: TRBJ2-7; v_gene: TRBV5-1; CDR3nt: TGCGCCAGCAGCTTGGACGGTTCATCCTACGAGCAGTACTTC; CDR3aa: CASSLDGSSYEQYF
d_gene: TRBD2; abundance: NA; j_gene: TRBJ2-2; v_gene: TRBV7-3; CDR3nt: TGTGCCAGCAGCTTACGTTCGATAGCGGGAGACGCCGGGGAGCTGTTTTTT; CDR3aa: CASSLRSIAGDAGELFF
d_gene: TRBD2; abundance: NA; j_gene: TRBJ2-4; v_gene: TRBV10-1; CDR3nt: TGCGCCAGCACGGGACTAGCGGATTTC; CDR3aa: CASTGLADF
d_gene: NA; abundance: NA; j_gene: TRBJ2-1; v_gene: TRBV9; CDR3nt: TGTGCCAGCAGCCAGACCTACAATGAGCAGTTCTTC; CDR3aa: CASSQTYNEQFF
d_gene: NA; abundance: NA; j_gene: TRBJ1-5; v_gene: TRBV7-2; CDR3nt: TGTGCCAGCAGCTTAGGGCAGGGGTTCCAGCCCCAGCATTTT; CDR3aa: CASSLGQGFQPQHF